This is a list of T cell receptor beta chains from one sample in a study of T cell responses to AZD1222 COVID-19 vaccine. The assay was immunoSEQ multiplex PCR, and TCRdb's table has in-frame clones only and misses some. The repertoire holds about 51,000 clones, with roughly 90% as singletons. Material: peripheral blood, obtained 28 days after the second AZD1222 dose. These receptors all stem from an adult who received the AZD1222 COVID-19 vaccine. CDR3s include the opening cysteine and the closing phenylalanine or tryptophan.

v_call: TRBV3-1/TRBV3-2; j_call: TRBJ2-3; cdr3_aa: CASSQDPPAGGRDTQYF
v_call: TRBV29-1; j_call: TRBJ2-1; cdr3_aa: CSVRGAGGPYNEQFF
v_call: TRBV5-1; j_call: TRBJ1-2; cdr3_aa: CASSTTRDTAAYGYTF
v_call: TRBV15; j_call: TRBJ1-4; cdr3_aa: CATSRGQAAEKLFF
v_call: TRBV10-1; j_call: TRBJ1-4; cdr3_aa: CASSEQGNEKLFF
v_call: TRBV4-1; j_call: TRBJ1-1; cdr3_aa: CASSQDSRDITEAFF
v_call: TRBV28; j_call: TRBJ1-5; cdr3_aa: CASSSPLPGDTQPQHF
v_call: TRBV28; j_call: TRBJ1-1; cdr3_aa: CASSTLTGAFEAFF
v_call: TRBV19; j_call: TRBJ2-6; cdr3_aa: CASSTGLAGVFGANVLTF
v_call: TRBV5-1; j_call: TRBJ1-2; cdr3_aa: CASSFRPTNYGYTF
v_call: TRBV2; j_call: TRBJ1-1; cdr3_aa: CASRGSFMNTEAFF
v_call: TRBV29-1; j_call: TRBJ2-5; cdr3_aa: CSVGGGLAGETQYF
v_call: TRBV4-3; j_call: TRBJ2-6; cdr3_aa: CASSVGSIDLSGANVLTF